This entry lists 24 T cell receptor beta chains sequenced from one sample in a study of OX40 agonist ivuxolimab in advanced cancers. The assay was immunoSEQ multiplex PCR, and TCRdb's table has in-frame clones only and misses some. The table shows tens of thousands of clones, with about 91% occurring only once. This specimen was CD4+ or CD8+ T cells sorted from blood, taken in a trial of the OX40 agonist ivuxolimab. These receptors all come from an adult with an advanced solid tumor such as melanoma, head and neck, liver or kidney cancer.

The chain has TRBV11-1 and TRBJ1-1, with D hard to call. The CDR3 spans 14 residues. Germline V CDR1 and CDR2: SGHAT, FQDESV (reference sequence). V was cut by 2 bases and J by 3 bases, with 10 bases left in between. The chain's CDR3 is CASSLTGFDTEAFF. In nucleotides, the CDR3 is TGTGCCAGCAGCTTAACGGGCTTTGACACTGAAGCTTTCTTT.

J is TRBJ2-3 and V is TRBV4-3; 10 bases align to TRBD1. Germline V gene sequence: CDR1 LGHNA, CDR2 YSLEER. Trimming removed 4 bases from V and 5 bases from J; junction bases left unmatched: 6. The CDR3 runs to 15 residues. The CDR3 here is CASSPSGQGGDTQYF. The CDR3 region has the DNA TGCGCCAGCAGCCCGTCAGGACAGGGGGGAGATACGCAGTATTTT.

With respect to this clone: At one boundary the junction diverges from the germline segment, which might be a read error. The genes are TRBV5-6 and TRBJ1-1; D is undetermined. The CDR3 sequence is 11 residues long. Looked up from germline, CDR1 is SGHDT and CDR2 is YYEEEE. CDR3 amino acids: CASSLNNEAFF. DNA of the CDR3: TGTGCCAGCAGCTTGAACAATGAAGCTTTCTTT.

This chain links TRBV19 with TRBJ2-7; 7 bases are shared with TRBD1. The CDR3 spans 15 residues. Germline values: CDR1 LNHDA, CDR2 SQIVND (reference sequence). J gave up 4 bases and V 5 bases, and 11 bases lay outside the gene matches. CDR3 amino acids: CASSAAGTDSYEQYF. CDR3 nucleotide sequence: TGTGCCAGTAGTGCCGCCGGGACAGATTCATACGAGCAGTACTTC.

V and J are TRBV6-4 and TRBJ2-2, with D possibly matching TRBD1 (6 bases). The germline V and J ends were trimmed by 6 bases and 5 bases, with 13 bases remaining between them. Germline V lookup: CDR1 MRHNA, CDR2 SNTAGT. This CDR3 has 14 residues. Here the CDR3 reads CASSLEGGTGELFF. Written as DNA, the CDR3 is TGTGCCAGCAGCCTCGAAGGGGGTACCGGGGAGCTGTTTTTT.

This chain uses TRBV5-6 with TRBJ2-1; 12 bases agree with TRBD2. Losses at the gene ends were 4 bases for V and 6 bases for J; bases not matched to a gene: 8. This CDR3 region has 16 residues. Germline lookup yields CDR1 SGHDT and CDR2 YYEEEE. CDR3 region: CASSRLAGGKGNEQFF. Written as DNA, the CDR3 is TGTGCCAGCAGCAGGCTAGCGGGAGGGAAGGGCAATGAGCAGTTCTTC.

The J gene is TRBJ2-7, the V gene TRBV5-1, with TRBD2 as a possible D gene (6 bases). The CDR3 contains 14 residues. Trimming shortened V by 4 bases and J by 3 bases, and 14 bases separated the two germline ends. In germline, CDR1 is SGHRS, CDR2 YFSETQ. The CDR3 DNA is TGCGCCAGCAGCCCCGGGGGTAGCGGCTACGAGCAGTACTTC. Translated: CASSPGGSGYEQYF.

CDR3 nucleotides: TGCGCCAGCAGCCCCTGGGGACCAAGGTCCGCGAACACCGGGGAGCTGTTTTTT. It yields the protein CASSPWGPRSANTGELFF. The rearrangement uses TRBV4-3 and TRBJ2-2; the D gene could be TRBD1 or TRBD2 (5 bases each). V lost 4 bases to trimming and J lost 0 bases, with 18 bases between them. The CDR3 has 18 residues. CDR1 and CDR2 from the germline V gene are LGHNA and YSLEER.

The rearrangement uses TRBV19 and TRBJ1-5; D is unresolved. From germline, CDR1 is LNHDA and CDR2 SQIVND (reference sequence). CDR3 length equals 15 residues. The ends were cut back, 4 bases at V and 1 base at J, with 11 bases in the middle. CDR3 DNA: TGTGCCAGTAGTAGAGCGGGGAACAGCAATCAGCCCCAGCATTTT. Its translation is CASSRAGNSNQPQHF.

Only one count was recorded for this clone. This chain uses TRBV7-8 with TRBJ2-3, with D possibly TRBD2 on 5 matching bases. V lost 2 bases and J 2 bases, leaving 14 bases between the germline ends. This CDR3 has 16 residues. CDR1 SGHVS and CDR2 FQNEAQ come from the germline V gene. In nucleotides, the CDR3 is TGTGCCAGCAGCTTAACGAGCGGCAGCTACACAGATACGCAGTATTTT. This gives the protein CASSLTSGSYTDTQYF. Full variable domain (remainder filled in from reference TRBV7-8 and TRBJ2-3): GAGVSQSPRYKVAKRGQDVALRCDPISGHVSLFWYQQALGQGPEFLTYFQNEAQLDKSGLPSDRFFAERPEGSVSTLKIQRTQQEDSAVYLCASSLTSGSYTDTQYFGPGTRLTVL.

The V gene is TRBV5-4, the J gene TRBJ2-1; 13 bases align to TRBD2. Germline V gene sequence: CDR1 SGHNT, CDR2 YYREEE (reference sequence). J gave up 10 bases and V 5 bases, and 12 bases lay outside the gene matches. There are 16 residues in the CDR3. This chain's CDR3 is CASRRELAGGVGEQFF. The CDR3, as DNA: TGTGCCAGCAGGCGTGAACTAGCGGGGGGGGTCGGAGAGCAGTTCTTC.

The rearrangement uses TRBV5-1 and TRBJ1-2, with D hard to call. The V and J ends lost 0 bases and 10 bases respectively, with 13 bases between them. The CDR3 is 13 residues long. In germline, CDR1 is SGHRS, CDR2 YFSETQ. In nucleotides, the CDR3 is TGCGCCAGCAGCTTGGGGACTGGTTCTGACTACACCTTC. Protein sequence: CASSLGTGSDYTF.

The chain joins TRBV11-3 to TRBJ2-3; D possibly corresponds to TRBD1 (5 bases). CDR3 size: 16 residues. Trimming removed 3 bases at V and 0 bases at J, with 13 bases between. CDR1 and CDR2 from the germline V gene are SGHNT and YENEEA. DNA of the CDR3: TGTGCCAGCAGCTTCCAGGGTTTGGGAAGCACAGATACGCAGTATTTT. Amino acids: CASSFQGLGSTDTQYF.

The gene calls are TRBV5-8 and TRBJ2-1; 13 positions match TRBD2. This CDR3 has 17 residues. With 4 bases clipped from V and 4 bases from J, the junction kept 8 bases outside the gene matches. Germline lookup yields CDR1 SGHTS and CDR2 YDEGEE. CDR3 loop: CASSPGLAGKGYNEQFF. The CDR3 DNA reads TGTGCCAGCAGCCCGGGACTAGCGGGAAAAGGGTACAATGAGCAGTTCTTC.

V gene TRBV10-3 combines with J gene TRBJ2-1, with 8 bases fitting TRBD2. From germline, CDR1 is ENHRY and CDR2 SYGVKD. The CDR3 extends over 16 amino acids. V dropped 5 bases and J dropped 1; count of bases not matched to a gene: 7. The CDR3 DNA sequence: TGTGCCATCAGTTATACCGGGACTAGATCCTACAATGAGCAGTTCTTC. Its translation is CAISYTGTRSYNEQFF.

The genes are TRBV30 and TRBJ2-3, with D tentatively TRBD2 (5 bases). V lost 0 bases, J lost 2 bases, and 9 bases lay in between. The length of the CDR3 is 14 residues. Germline CDR1 reads GTSNPN; CDR2 reads SVGIG (reference sequence). The CDR3 DNA follows: TGTGCCTGGAGTGTACAAGCGGCCACAGATACGCAGTATTTT. Translating it yields CAWSVQAATDTQYF. Drawing the rest from reference TRBV30 and TRBJ2-3, the complete variable domain is SQTIHQWPATLVQPVGSPLSLECTVEGTSNPNLYWYRQAAGRGLQLLFYSVGIGQISSEVPQNLSASRPQDRQFILSSKKLLLSDSGFYLCAWSVQAATDTQYFGPGTRLTVL.

The rearrangement links TRBV19 to TRBJ1-2; D might be TRBD1 (5 bases). V shed 7 bases and J shed 0 bases, with 27 bases lying between them. Germline assignment: CDR1 LNHDA and CDR2 SQIVND (reference sequence). The CDR3 has 19 amino acids. CDR3 sequence: CASNLGGGAMQAPNYGYTF. CDR3 DNA sequence: TGTGCCAGTAACTTAGGAGGAGGGGCCATGCAGGCCCCTAACTATGGCTACACCTTC.

J is TRBJ2-3 and V is TRBV19; 8 bases map to TRBD1. Germline-derived CDR1 and CDR2 are LNHDA and SQIVND (reference sequence). Unmatched junction bases numbered 7, after V lost 5 bases and J lost 9 bases. The CDR3 contains 13 residues. This CDR3 reads CASSHTDRETQYF. The CDR3 DNA follows: TGTGCCAGTAGTCACACGGACAGGGAGACGCAGTATTTT.

The rearrangement joins TRBV7-2 to TRBJ2-5; 7 nucleotides match TRBD2. Trimming removed 2 bases from V and 11 bases from J; junction bases left unmatched: 17. Germline CDR1 reads SGHTA; CDR2 reads FQGNSA. The CDR3 sequence is 16 residues long. The CDR3 sequence is CASSLSGVGVPGEQYF. CDR3 sequence (DNA): TGTGCCAGCAGCTTAAGCGGGGTGGGAGTCCCCGGGGAGCAGTACTTC.

The CDR3 DNA reads as TGTGCCAGCAGCTCCCGGGGAAACAATGAGCAGTTCTTC. Translated, it gives CASSSRGNNEQFF. The chain couples TRBV9 to TRBJ2-1, with a possible D match to TRBD2 (5 bases). Germline CDR1 SGDLS, CDR2 YYNGEE. The CDR3 is 13 amino acids. Deletions cut 4 bases from V and 5 bases from J, with 10 bases between.

The V and J genes are TRBV11-3 and TRBJ2-5, with D perhaps matching TRBD2 (5 bases). The CDR3 covers 14 residues. Germline values: CDR1 SGHNT, CDR2 YENEEA. Trimming took off 2 bases at V and 7 bases at J, with 14 bases between the two ends. CDR3: CASSLSRGPGTQYF. CDR3 DNA: TGTGCCAGCAGCTTAAGCCGCGGGCCGGGGACCCAGTACTTC.

This chain uses TRBV2 with TRBJ1-1, with 7 bases aligning to TRBD1. There are 13 residues in the CDR3. Germline lookup yields CDR1 SNHLY and CDR2 FYNNEI. J lost 4 bases, V lost 5 bases, and 4 bases had no gene match. The CDR3 loop reads CASSRQGPTEAFF. CDR3 coding DNA: TGTGCCAGCAGTAGACAGGGACCCACTGAAGCTTTCTTT.

The chain links TRBV7-9 to TRBJ2-1; 9 bases are shared with TRBD2. The ends lost 1 base at V and 3 bases at J; junction bases unmatched: 1. Germline values: CDR1 SEHNR, CDR2 FQNEAQ (reference sequence). There are 15 residues in the CDR3. CDR3 residues: CASSLETSGYNEQFF. CDR3 in DNA: TGTGCCAGCAGCTTAGAGACTAGCGGCTACAATGAGCAGTTCTTC.

DNA for the CDR3: TGCGCCAGCAGCCACCCTGGGGGGACAGGGGCCCCTAACGAGCAGTACTTC. This encodes CASSHPGGTGAPNEQYF. The gene calls are TRBV4-3 and TRBJ2-7; 10 nucleotides agree with TRBD1. Per germline, CDR1 LGHNA and CDR2 YSLEER. Trimming took 3 bases from V and 5 from J; bases not matched to a gene: 13. The CDR3 length is 17 residues.